A selection of T cell receptor beta chains follows, all from one sample in a study of regulatory T cells in long-lasting Graves disease. One entry per CDR3 protein, called by TCRdb with MiXCR from the multiplex PCR reads. The sample has about 200,000 distinct CDR3 sequences, approximately 19% seen once. Separately, the same data were catalogued under a study of T cells in Graves' hyperthyroidism and ophthalmopathy.

The specimen comprised peripheral blood mononuclear cells (PBMCs), sampled at new diagnosis, from a patient treated with antithyroid drugs. These receptors were collected from a young woman with Graves disease. Each CDR3 is given with its conserved first and last residue. A D gene is named only where the DNA matches it firmly. Rows give clone size only sometimes, using once, few, many, or a class for an expanded clone.

16	TRBD1	TRBV7-6	many	TRBJ2-6	CASSWDRASGANVLTF	TGTGCCAGCAGCTGGGACAGGGCCTCTGGGGCCAACGTCCTGACTTTC
14	-	TRBV12-3/TRBV12-4	many	TRBJ2-2	CASSTRGWGGELFF	TGTGCCAGCAGTACCAGGGGCTGGGGCGGGGAGCTGTTTTTT
16	TRBD2	TRBV7-2	many	TRBJ2-7	CASSLKTSGSHYEQYF	TGTGCCAGCAGCTTAAAGACTAGCGGGAGTCATTACGAGCAGTACTTC
14	TRBD1	TRBV18	few	TRBJ2-7	CASSPGRTGSEQYF	TGTGCCAGCTCACCGGGCCGGACAGGGAGCGAGCAGTACTTC
15	-	TRBV14	many	TRBJ1-2	CASSQATFTNYGYTF	TGTGCCAGCAGCCAAGCAACTTTTACTAACTATGGCTACACCTTC
13	-	TRBV7-9	-	TRBJ1-5	CASTGSGNQPQHF	TGTGCCAGCACGGGCTCAGGCAATCAGCCCCAGCATTTT
16	-	TRBV15	-	TRBJ2-7	CATSILYGRGRYEQYF	TGTGCCACCAGCATACTTTATGGCAGGGGGAGGTACGAGCAGTACTTC
15	-	TRBV6-1	many	TRBJ2-5	CASSTLDSPQETQYF	TGTGCCAGCAGTACCCTGGACAGCCCTCAAGAGACCCAGTACTTC
16	-	TRBV27	many	TRBJ1-1	CASRLFGLTENTEAFF	TGTGCCAGCAGACTTTTCGGGCTGACAGAGAACACTGAAGCTTTCTTT
14	-	TRBV29-1	-	TRBJ1-1	CSVGLGGPNTEAFF	TGCAGCGTTGGGCTTGGGGGACCGAACACTGAAGCTTTCTTT
15	-	TRBV5-6	-	TRBJ1-6	CASSLEVGDNSPLHF	TGTGCCAGCAGCTTGGAGGTGGGGGATAATTCACCCCTCCACTTT
15	TRBD2	TRBV28	many	TRBJ2-3	CASTPWGGGTDTQYF	TGTGCCAGCACTCCCTGGGGAGGGGGCACAGATACGCAGTATTTT
14	TRBD1	TRBV20-1	-	TRBJ2-7	CSAEADRGRYEQYF	TGCAGTGCTGAAGCGGACAGGGGACGCTACGAGCAGTACTTC
16	-	TRBV6-1	many	TRBJ1-2	CATSLGRGSLEDGYTF	TGTGCCACGAGTCTCGGCAGGGGTAGCCTTGAGGATGGCTACACCTTC
15	-	TRBV27	many	TRBJ2-7	CASSLSGGYSYEQYF	TGTGCCAGCAGTTTATCTGGCGGGTACTCCTACGAGCAGTACTTC
13	-	TRBV6-2/TRBV6-3	many	TRBJ1-1	CASSERKYSEAFF	TGTGCCAGCAGTGAAAGGAAGTACAGTGAAGCTTTCTTT
15	-	TRBV2	-	TRBJ1-5	CASSAVGGLNQPQHF	TGTGCCAGCAGTGCCGTGGGGGGCCTCAATCAGCCCCAGCATTTT
14	-	TRBV11-2	many	TRBJ2-2	CASSALANTGELFF	TGTGCCAGCAGCGCACTAGCGAACACCGGGGAGCTGTTTTTT
16	-	TRBV30	many	TRBJ1-4	CAWSALDSPTNEKLFF	TGTGCCTGGAGTGCCCTCGACAGTCCAACTAATGAAAAACTGTTTTTT
15	-	TRBV10-2	many	TRBJ1-1	CASSESTVMNTEAFF	TGCGCCAGCAGTGAGTCGACCGTGATGAACACTGAAGCTTTCTTT
13	-	TRBV5-1	many	TRBJ1-5	CASSLASNQPQHF	TGCGCCAGCAGCTTGGCTAGCAATCAGCCCCAGCATTTT
13	-	TRBV28	many	TRBJ2-7	CASTSGYLYEQYF	TGTGCCAGCACCTCAGGGTACCTCTACGAGCAGTACTTC
16	TRBD2	TRBV15	few	TRBJ2-1	CATSGGLAGGYNEQFF	TGTGCCACCAGCGGGGGACTAGCGGGAGGCTACAATGAGCAGTTCTTC
15	-	TRBV27	many	TRBJ1-1	CASSSVGRMNTEAFF	TGTGCCAGCAGTTCCGTCGGACGGATGAACACTGAAGCTTTCTTT
15	TRBD1	TRBV12-3/TRBV12-4	many	TRBJ1-5	CASSRDRDILQPQHF	TGTGCCAGCAGTCGGGACAGGGACATTCTTCAGCCCCAGCATTTT
15	-	TRBV2	many	TRBJ1-2	CASSEREGLDYGYTF	TGTGCCAGCAGTGAAAGAGAGGGGCTAGACTATGGCTACACCTTC
13	-	TRBV2	many	TRBJ1-1	CASAGGWGTEAFF	TGTGCCAGCGCCGGGGGCTGGGGCACTGAAGCTTTCTTT
12	TRBD1	TRBV20-1	-	TRBJ1-2	CSGGQGIYGYTF	TGCAGTGGGGGACAGGGGATCTATGGCTACACCTTC
13	TRBD1	TRBV27	-	TRBJ1-2	CASSPGTVLSATF	TGTGCCAGCAGTCCCGGGACAGTCCTAAGTGCCACCTTC
14	TRBD1	TRBV2	many	TRBJ2-1	CASSLGQGHNEQFF	TGTGCCAGCAGTCTAGGACAGGGCCACAATGAGCAGTTCTTC
15	-	TRBV24-1	once	TRBJ2-1	CATSERTFGHNEQFF	TGTGCCACCAGTGAGAGGACATTCGGGCACAATGAGCAGTTCTTC
15	TRBD1	TRBV7-9	many	TRBJ2-5	CASSLGDSFLETQYF	TGTGCCAGCAGCTTGGGGGACAGCTTTTTGGAGACCCAGTACTTC
13	-	TRBV28	many	TRBJ2-2	CASKGWGVGELFF	TGTGCCAGCAAGGGTTGGGGGGTCGGGGAGCTGTTTTTT
13	-	TRBV6-2/TRBV6-3	many	TRBJ2-2	CASRKANTGELFF	TGTGCCAGCAGGAAGGCGAACACCGGGGAGCTGTTTTTT
14	-	TRBV4-1	few	TRBJ2-5	CASSQEGRQETQYF	TGCGCCAGCAGCCAAGAGGGGCGGCAAGAGACCCAGTACTTC
13	-	TRBV11-3	many	TRBJ1-6	CASSLDPNSPLHF	TGTGCCAGCAGCTTAGACCCTAATTCACCCCTCCACTTT
15	-	TRBV2	many	TRBJ1-2	CASSDTTEANYGYTF	TGTGCCAGCAGTGATACGACAGAGGCTAACTATGGCTACACCTTC
16	TRBD2	TRBV5-1	-	TRBJ2-7	CASSSGLAGLSYEQYF	TGCGCCAGCAGCTCCGGACTAGCGGGTCTTTCCTACGAGCAGTACTTC